This T cell receptor beta chain was documented in a study of cytomegalovirus exposure and HLA in healthy donors. The wider study: Early on, a data release was issued that held approximately 92 million unique TCRs from HLA-typed donors. Whole-study results and caveats: Most of the TCR beta V segments (in an earlier analysis) were productive either about 87% or about 30% of the time. Overall, approximately 180 TCR beta chains were annotated as cytomegalovirus-associated.

Points on this clone: Antigen specificity is unknown.

While unrecorded immune exposures were likely, the donors were nominally healthy when sampled. Primers included in the PCR were 60 Vbeta and 13 Jbeta primers. Some clones are missing from TCRdb's copy, which holds only in-frame ones; the method was immunoSEQ multiplex PCR. This sample has 200,000 to 250,000 clones, with around 75% found just once. Between the trimmed V and J ends, which lost 2 bases and 7 bases, there was a span of 11 bases. Per germline, CDR1 ENHRY and CDR2 SYGVKD. The CDR3 runs to 14 residues. The chain links TRBV10-3 to TRBJ1-4; weak D call: TRBD1 (6 bases). Source material: PBMCs. This TCR was recovered from a woman between 25 and 40 years old in good health and CMV-seronegative. CDR3: CAISETRGGEKLFF. Written as DNA, the CDR3 is TGTGCCATCAGTGAGACCAGGGGTGGTGAAAAACTGTTTTTT.